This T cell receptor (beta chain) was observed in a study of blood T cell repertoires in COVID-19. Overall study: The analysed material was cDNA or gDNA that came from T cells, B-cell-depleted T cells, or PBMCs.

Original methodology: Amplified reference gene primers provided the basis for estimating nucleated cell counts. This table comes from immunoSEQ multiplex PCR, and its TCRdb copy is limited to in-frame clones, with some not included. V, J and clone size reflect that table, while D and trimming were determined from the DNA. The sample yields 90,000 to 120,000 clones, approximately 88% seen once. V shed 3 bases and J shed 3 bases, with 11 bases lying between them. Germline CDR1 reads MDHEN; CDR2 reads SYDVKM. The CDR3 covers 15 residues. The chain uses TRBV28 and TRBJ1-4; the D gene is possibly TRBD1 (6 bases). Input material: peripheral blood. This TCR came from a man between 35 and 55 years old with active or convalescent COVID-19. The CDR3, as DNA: TGTGCCAGCAGTTTGCCCGGACAGTCTAATGAAAAACTGTTTTTT. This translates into CASSLPGQSNEKLFF.